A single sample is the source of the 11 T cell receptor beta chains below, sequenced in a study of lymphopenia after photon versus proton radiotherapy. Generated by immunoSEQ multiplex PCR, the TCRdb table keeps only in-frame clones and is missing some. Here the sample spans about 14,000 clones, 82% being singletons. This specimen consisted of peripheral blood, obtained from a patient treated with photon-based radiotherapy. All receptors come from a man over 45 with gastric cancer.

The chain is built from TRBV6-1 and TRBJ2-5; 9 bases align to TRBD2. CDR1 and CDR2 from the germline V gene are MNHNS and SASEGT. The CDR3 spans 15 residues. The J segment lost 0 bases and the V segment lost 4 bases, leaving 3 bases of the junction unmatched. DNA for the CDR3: TGTGCCAGCAGTGTGGCTAGCGGGGACCAAGAGACCCAGTACTTC. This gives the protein CASSVASGDQETQYF.

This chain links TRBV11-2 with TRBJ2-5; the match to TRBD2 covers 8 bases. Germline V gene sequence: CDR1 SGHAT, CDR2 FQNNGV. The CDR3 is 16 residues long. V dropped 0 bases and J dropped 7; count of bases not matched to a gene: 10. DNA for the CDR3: TGTGCCAGCAGCTTAGACCGCAAGCGGGGGTTGGGGACCCAGTACTTC. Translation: CASSLDRKRGLGTQYF.

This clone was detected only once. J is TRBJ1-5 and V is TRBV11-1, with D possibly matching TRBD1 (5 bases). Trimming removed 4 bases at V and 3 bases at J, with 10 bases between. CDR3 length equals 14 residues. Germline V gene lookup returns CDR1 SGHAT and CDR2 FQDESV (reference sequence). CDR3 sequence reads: CASSSDRNNQPQHF. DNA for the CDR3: TGTGCCAGCAGCTCCGACAGAAACAATCAGCCCCAGCATTTT. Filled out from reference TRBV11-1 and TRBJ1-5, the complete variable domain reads EAEVAQSPRYKITEKSQAVAFWCDPISGHATLYWYRQILGQGPELLVQFQDESVVDDSQLPKDRFSAERLKGVDSTLKIQPAELGDSAMYLCASSSDRNNQPQHFGDGTRLSIL.

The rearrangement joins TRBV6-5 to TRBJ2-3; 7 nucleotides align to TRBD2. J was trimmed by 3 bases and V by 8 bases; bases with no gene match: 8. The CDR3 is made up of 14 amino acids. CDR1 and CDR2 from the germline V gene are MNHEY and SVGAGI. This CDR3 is CASRSASGTDTQYF. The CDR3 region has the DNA TGTGCCAGCCGGAGCGCTAGCGGAACAGATACGCAGTATTTT.

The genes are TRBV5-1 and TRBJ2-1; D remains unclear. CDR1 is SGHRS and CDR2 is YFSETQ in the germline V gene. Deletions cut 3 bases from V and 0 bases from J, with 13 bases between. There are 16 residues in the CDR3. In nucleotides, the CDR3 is TGCGCCAGCAGCTCCATAACTCCGAGCTCCTACAATGAGCAGTTCTTC. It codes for CASSSITPSSYNEQFF.

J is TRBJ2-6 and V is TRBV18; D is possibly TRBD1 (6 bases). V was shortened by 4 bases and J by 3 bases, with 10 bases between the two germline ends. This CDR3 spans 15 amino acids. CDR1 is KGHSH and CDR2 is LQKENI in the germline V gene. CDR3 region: CASSLTGFGANVLTF. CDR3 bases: TGTGCCAGCTCACTTACAGGGTTTGGGGCCAACGTCCTGACTTTC.

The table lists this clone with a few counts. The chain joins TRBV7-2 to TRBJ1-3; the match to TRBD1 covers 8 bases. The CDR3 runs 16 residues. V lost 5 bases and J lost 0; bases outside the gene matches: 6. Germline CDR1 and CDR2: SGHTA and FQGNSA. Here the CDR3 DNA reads TGTGCCAGCAGCGCGACAGGGGCCAACTCTGGAAACACCATATATTTT. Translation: CASSATGANSGNTIYF. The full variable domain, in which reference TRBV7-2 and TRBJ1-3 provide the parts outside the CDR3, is GAGVSQSPSNKVTEKGKDVELRCDPISGHTALYWYRQSLGQGLEFLIYFQGNSAPDKSGLPSDRFSAERTGGSVSTLTIQRTQQEDSAVYLCASSATGANSGNTIYFGEGSWLTVV.

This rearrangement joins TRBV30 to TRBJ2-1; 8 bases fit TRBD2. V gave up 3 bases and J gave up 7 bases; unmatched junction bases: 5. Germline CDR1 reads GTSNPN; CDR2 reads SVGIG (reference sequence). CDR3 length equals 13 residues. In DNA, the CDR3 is TGTGCCTGGAGCGGGGGGGCTGCAAATGAGCAGTTCTTC. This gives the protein CAWSGGAANEQFF.

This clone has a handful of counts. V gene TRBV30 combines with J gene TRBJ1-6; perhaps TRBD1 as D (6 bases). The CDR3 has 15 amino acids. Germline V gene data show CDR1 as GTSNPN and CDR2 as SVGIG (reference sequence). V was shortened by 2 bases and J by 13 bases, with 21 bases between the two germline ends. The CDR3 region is CAWSKSGTRNSPLHF. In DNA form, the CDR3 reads TGTGCCTGGAGTAAATCCGGGACACGGAACAGCCCCCTCCACTTT.

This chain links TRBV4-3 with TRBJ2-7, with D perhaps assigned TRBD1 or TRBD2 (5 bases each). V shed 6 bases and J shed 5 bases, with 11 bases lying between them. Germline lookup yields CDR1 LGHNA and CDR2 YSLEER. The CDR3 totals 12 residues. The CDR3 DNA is TGCGCCAGCAGTGGGGGTGGCGACGAGCAGTACTTC. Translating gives CASSGGGDEQYF.

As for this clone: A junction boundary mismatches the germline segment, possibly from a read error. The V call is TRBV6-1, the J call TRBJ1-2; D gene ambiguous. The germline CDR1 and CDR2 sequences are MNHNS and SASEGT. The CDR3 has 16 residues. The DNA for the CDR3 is TGTGCCATCAGTGAGTCGAGGTGGGGAGACGGCTATGGCTACACCTTC. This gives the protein CAISESRWGDGYGYTF.